Following are 15 T cell receptor beta chains from one sample sequenced in a study of T cells in Graves' hyperthyroidism and ophthalmopathy. There were TCR beta CDR3 regions amplified from RNA transcripts. During a first-round RT-PCR of the TCR CDR3, the HTBI primer set was used. A single record per CDR3 protein comes from TCRdb applying MiXCR to the multiplex PCR reads. The sample holds approximately 640,000 distinct CDR3 sequences, roughly 46% seen once. Sequencing was performed on peripheral blood or thyroid tissue (not recorded which). These receptors were collected from an adult man with Graves' disease, either hyperthyroidism or ophthalmopathy (not recorded which).

The genes are TRBV6-5 and TRBJ1-2; 7 bases match TRBD1. The V and J ends lost 2 bases and 5 bases, in that order; junction bases with no gene match: 2. The germline V gene encodes CDR1 MNHEY and CDR2 SVGAGI. The CDR3 is 13 residues long. The CDR3 loop is CASSYGTEYGYTF. CDR3 nucleotides: TGTGCCAGCAGTTACGGGACAGAATATGGCTACACCTTC.

This sequence joins TRBV9 and TRBJ1-2; possible D gene TRBD1, 6 bases. CDR3 length: 16 residues. V dropped 4 bases and J dropped 4 bases, with 20 bases sitting between them. Germline loops: CDR1 SGDLS, CDR2 YYNGEE. CDR3 bases: TGTGCCAGCAGCCATTTACCAACAGGGTTCGGCTATGGCTACACCTTC. Protein sequence: CASSHLPTGFGYGYTF. The entire variable domain, with the rest obtained from reference TRBV9 and TRBJ1-2, is as follows: DSGVTQTPKHLITATGQRVTLRCSPRSGDLSVYWYQQSLDQGLQFLIQYYNGEERAKGNILERFSAQQFPDLHSELNLSSLELGDSALYFCASSHLPTGFGYGYTFGSGTRLTVV.

This clonotype was observed a few times. V is TRBV7-3 and J is TRBJ1-1, with 10 nucleotides matching TRBD1. CDR3 length: 18 residues. Germline trimming cut 1 base from V and 0 bases from J; bases unmatched to any gene: 8. Germline loops: CDR1 SGHTA, CDR2 FQGTGA. The chain's CDR3 is CASSLRGQGSPMNTEAFF. The DNA for the CDR3 is TGTGCCAGCAGCTTAAGGGGACAGGGGTCACCGATGAACACTGAAGCTTTCTTT.

The rearrangement uses TRBV10-3 and TRBJ2-3; D not certain. V dropped 5 bases and J dropped 4 bases, with 7 bases sitting between them. CDR1 is ENHRY, CDR2 SYGVKD, per germline. The CDR3 covers 12 residues. CDR3: CAISQEADTQYF. CDR3 DNA sequence: TGTGCCATCAGTCAGGAAGCAGATACGCAGTATTTT.

V gene TRBV6-1 combines with J gene TRBJ2-2, with 12 nucleotides matching TRBD2. The V segment lost 8 bases and the J segment 5 bases; nucleotides outside the gene matches: 9. The germline V gene has CDR1 MNHNS and CDR2 SASEGT. The CDR3 runs to 16 residues. The CDR3 DNA is TGTGCCAGCGGCGTACTAGCGGGAGGTGAAACCGGGGAGCTGTTTTTT. Translation gives CASGVLAGGETGELFF.

The sample holds a few counts of this clonotype. The V and J genes are TRBV12-3 or TRBV12-4 and TRBJ1-4; TRBD1 is a possible D gene (5 bases). CDR3 length equals 13 residues. The germline V and J ends were trimmed by 4 bases and 8 bases, with 11 bases remaining between them. CDR3 bases: TGTGCCAGCAGTTCGCCGGGGGGAGAAAAACTGTTTTTT. Protein: CASSSPGGEKLFF.

Concerning this clonotype: Given the absence of the conserved phenylalanine or tryptophan at the CDR3 end, a read error is likely. The chain has TRBV11-1 and TRBJ2-5; D uncertain. The CDR3 contains 13 residues. Germline V gene data show CDR1 as SGHAT and CDR2 as FQDESV (reference sequence). V lost 0 bases and J lost 2, with 4 bases in between. The CDR3 is CASSLARQETQYL. The CDR3 DNA is TGTGCCAGCAGCTTAGCGAGACAAGAGACCCAGTACCTC.

This clonotype was seen more than once but under ten times. The rearrangement uses TRBV25-1 and TRBJ1-1, with 8 bases identical to TRBD1. CDR3 length equals 16 residues. Germline lookup yields CDR1 MGHDK and CDR2 SYGVNS. J lost 1 base, V lost 5 bases, and 9 bases had no gene match. The CDR3 sequence: CASSQHRGSKNTEAFF. CDR3 sequence (DNA): TGTGCCAGCAGTCAACACAGGGGGTCCAAGAACACTGAAGCTTTCTTT.

The chain combines TRBV5-1 with TRBJ1-1, with TRBD1 as a possible D gene (6 bases). The CDR3 loop spans 13 amino acids. The V gene's germline CDR1 is SGHRS and CDR2 YFSETQ. Trimming removed 4 bases at V and 5 bases at J, with 12 bases between. The chain's CDR3 is CASSTVGQTEAFF. The DNA of the CDR3 is TGCGCCAGCAGCACCGTAGGACAGACTGAAGCTTTCTTT.

This chain joins TRBV29-1 and TRBJ1-1, with TRBD1 matching 9 bases. This CDR3 has 12 residues. Trimming at V came to 7 bases and at J to 4 bases, leaving 4 bases not matched to a gene. The germline gives CDR1 SQVTM, CDR2 ANQGSEA. This CDR3 reads CSGDRVSTEAFF. CDR3 sequence (DNA): TGCAGCGGGGACAGGGTGAGCACTGAAGCTTTCTTT.

In this sample, this clonotype turned up once. The V and J genes are TRBV29-1 and TRBJ1-2, with D unclear. The CDR3 length is 10 residues. The V gene lost 5 bases and the J gene lost 12 bases, with 13 bases spanning the gap. Per the germline V gene, CDR1 is SQVTM and CDR2 is ANQGSEA. In DNA, the CDR3 is TGCAGCGTTTTTGACTCTGGAAACACCTTC. This sequence encodes CSVFDSGNTF. The variable domain in full, with the rest retrieved from reference TRBV29-1 and TRBJ1-2, is SAVISQKPSRDICQRGTSLTIQCQVDSQVTMMFWYRQQPGQSLTLIATANQGSEATYESGFVIDKFPISRPNLTFSTLTVSNMSPEDSSIYLCSVFDSGNTFGSGTRLTVV.

This sequence joins TRBV5-4 and TRBJ1-5; maybe TRBD1 (5 bases). V was clipped by 3 bases and J by 11 bases, with 21 bases between them. CDR1 and CDR2 (germline): SGHNT, YYREEE (reference sequence). This CDR3 has 15 residues. The CDR3 nucleotides are TGTGCCAGCAGCTGGGACCTAGCGGGGCAAGAGACCCAGCATTTT. It encodes CASSWDLAGQETQHF.

The chain uses TRBV20-1 and TRBJ1-5; 8 nucleotides match TRBD1. Germline V gene sequence: CDR1 DFQATT, CDR2 SNEGSKA (reference sequence). Trimming removed 4 bases from V and 6 bases from J; junction bases left unmatched: 14. The CDR3 spans 16 residues. The CDR3 sequence: CSAKVQGEVVGQPQHF. Written as DNA, the CDR3 is TGCAGTGCTAAGGTACAGGGGGAAGTGGTCGGTCAGCCCCAGCATTTT.

This clonotype was detected only a few times. The gene calls are TRBV14 and TRBJ1-1, with D perhaps matching TRBD1 (5 bases). There are 14 residues in the CDR3. V lost 4 bases and J 6 bases, leaving 15 bases between the germline ends. The germline V gene encodes CDR1 SGHDN and CDR2 FVKESK. The CDR3 DNA is TGTGCCAGCAGCCTGGGACCCCGAAACGCTGAAGCTTTCTTT. It translates to CASSLGPRNAEAFF.

For this clonotype: This may stem from a read error, because a much larger clone lies one nucleotide away. V usage is TRBV7-6 and J usage is TRBJ1-4; D remains ambiguous. V gave up 2 bases and J gave up 7 bases, with 8 bases separating them. This CDR3 spans 13 amino acids. Per the germline V gene, CDR1 is SGHVS and CDR2 is FNYEAQ. The CDR3 DNA sequence: TGTGCCAGCAGCTTATGGGTTACTGAAAAACTGTTTTTT. Translation gives CASSLWVTEKLFF.